These 21 T cell receptor beta chains were sequenced from one sample in a study of cytomegalovirus exposure and HLA in healthy donors. The PCR had 60 Vbeta and 13 Jbeta primers. TCRdb's table, derived via immunoSEQ multiplex PCR, lists solely in-frame clones and lacks some. The sample lists 200,000 or so clones; roughly 80% were seen once. The sequenced sample was PBMCs. The receptors stem from a male donor in good health and CMV-seropositive.

The rearrangement joins TRBV7-2 to TRBJ2-1; 8 positions match TRBD2. V shed 1 base and J 7 bases; nucleotides not matched to a gene: 6. CDR3 length equals 15 residues. Germline V CDR1 and CDR2: SGHTA, FQGNSA. DNA for the CDR3: TGTGCCAGCAGCTTAGGCGGGGGGTCGGGGAATGAGCAGTTCTTC. This codes for CASSLGGGSGNEQFF.

The genes are TRBV28 and TRBJ1-2; 8 bases match TRBD1. Germline V lookup: CDR1 MDHEN, CDR2 SYDVKM. Unmatched junction bases numbered 4, after V lost 4 bases and J lost 6 bases. The CDR3 consists of 13 residues. This chain's CDR3 is CASSSDRAHGYTF. The CDR3 DNA reads TGTGCCAGCAGTTCGGACAGGGCGCATGGCTACACCTTC.

The V gene is TRBV2, the J gene TRBJ1-3; 7 bases align to TRBD1. Per germline, CDR1 SNHLY and CDR2 FYNNEI. CDR3 length equals 16 residues. The ends lost 1 base at V and 11 bases at J; junction bases unmatched: 14. The CDR3 DNA follows: TGTGCCAGCAGTGAAGGGACAGGCTACCCCCTCCTCGCCATATATTTT. This translates into CASSEGTGYPLLAIYF.

This chain connects TRBV19 to TRBJ2-2; TRBD1 agrees at 10 bases. Germline V gives CDR1 LNHDA, CDR2 SQIVND (reference sequence). V lost 9 bases to trimming and J lost 4 bases; unmatched junction nucleotides: 8. This CDR3 comprises 15 residues. The DNA for the CDR3 is TGTGCCAGCCTCCGGGACAGGGGTTCCACCGGGGAGCTGTTTTTT. Amino acid sequence: CASLRDRGSTGELFF.

The chain couples TRBV25-1 to TRBJ2-2; no clear D gene. The V gene lost 3 bases and the J gene lost 1 base, with 12 bases spanning the gap. The CDR3 covers 16 residues. Germline V lookup: CDR1 MGHDK, CDR2 SYGVNS. Here the CDR3 reads CASSDSSLGNTGELFF. CDR3 nucleotides: TGTGCCAGCAGTGATTCGAGCCTCGGGAACACCGGGGAGCTGTTTTTT.

The chain has TRBV6-1 and TRBJ1-6; the match to TRBD1 covers 9 bases. V trimming: 11 bases; J trimming: 9 bases; junction bases outside the gene matches: 11. Germline lookup yields CDR1 MNHNS and CDR2 SASEGT. CDR3 length equals 14 residues. For the CDR3, the DNA is TGTGCCCTTTGGGGACAGGGAAACGGTTCACCCCTCCACTTT. Residues: CALWGQGNGSPLHF.

The chain is built from TRBV7-6 and TRBJ2-6, with D tentatively TRBD1 (6 bases). V shed 3 bases and J shed 1 base, with 7 bases lying between them. Germline assignment: CDR1 SGHVS and CDR2 FNYEAQ. The length of the CDR3 is 15 residues. The CDR3 loop reads CASSFQGSGANVLTF. As DNA, the CDR3 is TGTGCCAGCAGCTTCCAGGGGTCTGGGGCCAACGTCCTGACTTTC.

To note about this clone: The junction departs from germline at one end; a sequencing error may be responsible. This chain connects TRBV7-9 to TRBJ1-1, with a tentative D call TRBD1 (6 bases). Germline lookup yields CDR1 SEHNR and CDR2 FQNEAQ (reference sequence). The CDR3 has 15 amino acids. The CDR3 DNA sequence: TGTTCCAGCAGCTTAGTCACAGGGCAGAACACTGAAGCTTTCTTT. Amino acid sequence: CSSSLVTGQNTEAFF.

The rearrangement joins TRBV7-2 to TRBJ2-5, with TRBD2 identical over 13 bases. The tail of the sequence fits TRBJ2-7 better, so the J call may be wrong. The CDR3 runs 18 residues. Germline lookup yields CDR1 SGHTA and CDR2 FQGNSA. CDR3 loop: CASSLFHRLAGGFVEQYF. CDR3 coding DNA: TGTGCCAGCAGCTTATTTCACCGACTAGCGGGGGGTTTCGTCGAGCAGTACTTC.

The V and J genes are TRBV19 and TRBJ1-5, with D maybe TRBD1 (5 bases). Germline-derived CDR1 and CDR2 are LNHDA and SQIVND (reference sequence). There are 14 residues in the CDR3. Trimming pared 1 base from V and 5 bases from J, leaving 9 bases between. In nucleotides, the CDR3 is TGTGCCAGTAGTATAGTCAGGGATGATCAGCCCCAGCATTTT. Translated, it gives CASSIVRDDQPQHF. The entire variable domain, with the rest obtained from reference TRBV19 and TRBJ1-5, is as follows: DGGITQSPKYLFRKEGQNVTLSCEQNLNHDAMYWYRQDPGQGLRLIYYSQIVNDFQKGDIAEGYSVSREKKESFPLTVTSAQKNPTAFYLCASSIVRDDQPQHFGDGTRLSIL.

V usage is TRBV4-2 and J usage is TRBJ1-2; D gene unclear. The CDR3 consists of 15 residues. CDR1 LGHNA and CDR2 YNFKEQ come from the germline V gene. Trimming took off 0 bases at V and 7 bases at J, with 15 bases between the two ends. CDR3 DNA sequence: TGTGCCAGCAGCCAAGAACACCCAACTATTGTTGGCTACACCTTC. It yields the protein CASSQEHPTIVGYTF.

This chain uses TRBV18 with TRBJ2-7, with D possibly matching TRBD1 (5 bases). V was trimmed by 2 bases and J by 6 bases, leaving 17 bases between them. The CDR3 is 15 residues long. Germline CDR1 reads KGHSH; CDR2 reads LQKENI. CDR3 coding DNA: TGTGCCAGCTCACCAGGGTCGGGCACTCAGGGCGAGCAGTACTTC. Its translation: CASSPGSGTQGEQYF.

J is TRBJ2-7 and V is TRBV30; possible D gene TRBD2, 5 bases. Germline CDR1 GTSNPN, CDR2 SVGIG (reference sequence). The CDR3 is 12 residues long. With 0 bases removed from V and 5 bases from J, the gap between germline ends came to 8 bases. In nucleotides, the CDR3 is TGTGCCTGGAGTGTCTCGGGGAACGAGCAGTACTTC. It yields the protein CAWSVSGNEQYF.

The genes are TRBV6-1 and TRBJ1-5; D uncertain. The germline V gene has CDR1 MNHNS and CDR2 SASEGT. V gave up 5 bases and J gave up 0 bases, with 8 bases separating them. CDR3 size: 14 residues. CDR3 region: CASSFRYSNQPQHF. The CDR3 DNA reads as TGTGCCAGCAGTTTCAGGTATAGCAATCAGCCCCAGCATTTT.

J is TRBJ2-7 and V is TRBV7-2, with 10 bases identical to TRBD2. Trimming took 1 base from V and 6 from J; bases not matched to a gene: 3. CDR1 is SGHTA and CDR2 is FQGNSA in the germline V gene. This CDR3 is 14 amino acids long. CDR3 amino acids: CASSLVVAGGEQYF. CDR3 DNA sequence: TGTGCCAGCAGCTTAGTGGTAGCGGGAGGCGAGCAGTACTTC.

The V call is TRBV11-2, the J call TRBJ1-1; possible D gene TRBD1, 6 bases. There are 15 residues in the CDR3. V lost 1 base and J 1 base, leaving 10 bases between the germline ends. Germline loops: CDR1 SGHAT, CDR2 FQNNGV. The CDR3 protein is CASSLGQGRNTEAFF. The CDR3 region has the DNA TGTGCCAGCAGCTTAGGGCAGGGGCGGAACACTGAAGCTTTCTTT.

The chain has TRBV7-2 and TRBJ2-3; 7 bases are a match to TRBD2. V was clipped by 10 bases and J by 1 base; unmatched bases: 2. This CDR3 has 12 amino acids. CDR1 is SGHTA, CDR2 FQGNSA, per germline. The CDR3 loop is CATGRGTDTQYF. In nucleotides, the CDR3 is TGTGCCACGGGGAGGGGCACAGATACGCAGTATTTT.

The chain recombines TRBV30 with TRBJ1-6, with D tentatively TRBD1 (5 bases). V dropped 5 bases and J dropped 10 bases, with 21 bases sitting between them. This CDR3 is built from 15 residues. CDR1 GTSNPN and CDR2 SVGIG come from the germline V gene (reference sequence). CDR3 bases: TGTGCCTGGGTGCCGTTTGGGGCCCTTAAATCACCCCTCCACTTT. Translating gives CAWVPFGALKSPLHF.

The chain links TRBV7-8 to TRBJ2-6, with TRBD2 identical over 15 bases. This CDR3 spans 22 amino acids. Germline V gene lookup returns CDR1 SGHVS and CDR2 FQNEAQ. V shed 4 bases and J 0 bases; nucleotides not matched to a gene: 13. The CDR3: CASSSGGLAGGPVSSGANVLTF. The CDR3 nucleotides read TGTGCCAGCAGCTCGGGCGGACTAGCGGGAGGGCCGGTTAGCTCTGGGGCCAACGTCCTGACTTTC.

The chain's CDR3 is CAISGGKGIHEQYF. For the CDR3, the DNA is TGTGCCATCAGTGGGGGAAAGGGGATCCACGAGCAGTACTTC. This rearrangement joins TRBV10-3 to TRBJ2-7; tentative D call: TRBD1 (5 bases). This CDR3 spans 14 amino acids. Trimming cost V 4 bases and J 5 bases, with 15 bases left between them. In germline, CDR1 is ENHRY, CDR2 SYGVKD.

The chain recombines TRBV28 with TRBJ1-2; no firm D call. CDR3 length: 14 amino acids. V was pared by 6 bases and J by 4 bases, with 15 bases between. Germline V gives CDR1 MDHEN, CDR2 SYDVKM. Written as DNA, the CDR3 is TGTGCCAGCAGCCTGGGCGCATCGGTCTATGGCTACACCTTC. It specifies CASSLGASVYGYTF.